The entry that follows covers one TCR beta chain sequence. Its specificity is unknown. TCRdb keeps only in-frame clones here, not all; method: immunoSEQ multiplex PCR. Counted here are more than 550,000 clones, about nine tenths occurring once; the ten biggest clones make up about 34%. The CDR3 consists of 15 residues. Trimming stripped 5 bases from V and 1 base from J, with 14 bases between. CDR1 SGHVS and CDR2 FQNEAQ come from the germline V gene. The record originates from a study of shared clonotypes between healthy human individuals. Study-level points and caveats: Apart from blood, nothing was sampled; tissue repertoires likely differ. Generally, estimated richness proved larger in naive subsets than it did in memory subsets.

Sequencing was performed on memory CD8+ T cells from PBMCs. Subset here: CD45RO+ cells pooled with CCR7-negative TemRA cells. The origin of this receptor is a young man in good health. Some clones in this sample may be carry-over from other donors' samples. The chain carries TRBV7-8 and TRBJ2-5; no clear D. In DNA, the CDR3 is TGTGCCAGCAGCCCACCTCGGATCGGCCAAGAGACCCAGTACTTC. Protein: CASSPPRIGQETQYF.